This TCR beta chain is from a study of cytomegalovirus exposure and HLA in healthy donors. The CDR3 is 18 amino acids. The germline V gene has CDR1 KGHSH and CDR2 LQKENI. V was clipped by 3 bases and J by 1 base, with 21 bases between them. Healthy bone marrow donors made up the donors. Use of 60 Vbeta and 13 Jbeta primers characterized the PCR. Some clones are missing from TCRdb's copy, which holds only in-frame ones; the method was immunoSEQ multiplex PCR. The top ten hold about 2.3% of the sample, which has roughly 180,000 clones, around 74% seen once. V is TRBV18 and J is TRBJ1-1; possibly TRBD1 for D (5 bases). Sequenced: PBMCs. The sequence was obtained from a female donor in good health and CMV-seronegative. Here the CDR3 reads CASSPTSSTGTQNTEAFF. The CDR3 DNA sequence: TGTGCCAGCTCACCTACCTCGTCAACCGGGACTCAGAACACTGAAGCTTTCTTT.